These 13 T cell receptor beta chains share one sample of origin, sequenced in a study of beta chain features in type 1 diabetes. Study-level points and caveats: All four CD4+ subsets of Type 1 diabetes patients contained TCRB CDR3s that were moderately but significantly shorter.

Their antigens remain unidentified. The whole isolated RNA underwent reverse transcription, so sequencing captured expressed TCRB transcripts. Method: immunoSEQ multiplex PCR; TCRdb's copy keeps in-frame clones and lacks some. The data show hundreds of thousands of clones, with about 15% seen just once and around 0.015% held by the top ten. Sample: naive CD4+ T cells from blood. The receptors come from a man between 18 and 29 years old with type 1 diabetes.

This rearrangement joins TRBV28 to TRBJ2-6; 12 bases match TRBD1. The CDR3 has 20 amino acids. Germline V gene sequence: CDR1 MDHEN, CDR2 SYDVKM. Trimming took 6 bases from V and 3 from J; bases not matched to a gene: 15. CDR3 bases: TGTGCCAGCAGGCCGGTCCCCGGGACAGGGGGCGCGCATGGGGCCAACGTCCTGACTTTC. As protein: CASRPVPGTGGAHGANVLTF.

V and J are TRBV5-6 and TRBJ2-5; D is ambiguous. Per the germline V gene, CDR1 is SGHDT and CDR2 is YYEEEE. Trimming stripped 0 bases from V and 2 bases from J, with 14 bases between. The CDR3 runs 16 residues. The CDR3 DNA follows: TGTGCCAGCAGCTTGGTAAGGCTAACTAATCAAGAGACCCAGTACTTC. It yields the protein CASSLVRLTNQETQYF.

The rearrangement uses TRBV13 and TRBJ2-4; TRBD1 agrees at 10 bases. The CDR3 covers 17 residues. In germline, CDR1 is PRHDT, CDR2 FYEKMQ (reference sequence). The J segment lost 6 bases and the V segment lost 2 bases, leaving 10 bases of the junction unmatched. CDR3 nucleotide sequence: TGTGCCAGCAGCTTAATTCGACTGGGACAGGGGAGAAACATTCAGTACTTC. It specifies CASSLIRLGQGRNIQYF.

The V and J genes are TRBV28 and TRBJ2-4, with 12 bases identical to TRBD2. In germline, CDR1 is MDHEN, CDR2 SYDVKM. This CDR3 is built from 19 residues. V lost 5 bases to trimming and J lost 0 bases; unmatched junction nucleotides: 11. As DNA, the CDR3 is TGTGCCAGCAGTCTAGGGTTGACTAGCGGGAGTAAAGCCAAAAACATTCAGTACTTC. Translated: CASSLGLTSGSKAKNIQYF.

V is TRBV28 and J is TRBJ2-3; 7 nucleotides line up with TRBD1. V lost 7 bases and J lost 6; bases outside the gene matches: 4. Germline lookup yields CDR1 MDHEN and CDR2 SYDVKM. The CDR3 covers 12 residues. This chain's CDR3 is CASNDRVDTQYF. CDR3 nucleotide sequence: TGTGCCAGCAACGACAGGGTCGATACGCAGTATTTT.

This rearrangement joins TRBV4-1 to TRBJ1-2, with TRBD1 matching 8 bases. The CDR3 has 18 residues. V was clipped by 3 bases and J by 2 bases; unmatched bases: 14. Germline values: CDR1 MGHRA, CDR2 YSYEKL. CDR3 sequence (DNA): TGCGCCAGCAGCCAGCCGATGTCAGGGGGCGCCTCCAACTATGGCTACACCTTC. It is translated as CASSQPMSGGASNYGYTF.

This clone was detected a few times. One end of the junction fails to match germline, which may point to a read error. The V call is TRBV18, the J call TRBJ1-2, with D possibly matching TRBD1 (6 bases). The CDR3 is 12 residues long. The germline CDR1 and CDR2 sequences are KGHSH and LQKENI. CDR3 sequence: CASSPEGRTAKF. CDR3 sequence (DNA): TGTGCCAGCTCACCAGAGGGTCGGACAGCCAAATTC. The complete variable domain, with remaining parts taken from reference TRBV18 and TRBJ1-2, reads NAGVMQNPRHLVRRRGQEARLRCSPMKGHSHVYWYRQLPEEGLKFMVYLQKENIIDESGMPKERFSAEFPKEGPSILRIQQVVRGDSAAYFCASSPEGRTAKFGSGTRLTVV.

This chain links TRBV30 with TRBJ1-5; D unresolved. Germline CDR1 reads GTSNPN; CDR2 reads SVGIG (reference sequence). The CDR3 is 16 residues long. V dropped 2 bases and J dropped 2 bases, with 16 bases sitting between them. CDR3 coding DNA: TGTGCCTGGAGTTCCCCCACAGTCCGTGGCAATCAGCCCCAGCATTTT. It translates to CAWSSPTVRGNQPQHF.

The rearrangement uses TRBV4-2 and TRBJ2-5; 7 bases are a match to TRBD2. V dropped 0 bases and J dropped 4; count of bases not matched to a gene: 8. Germline V gives CDR1 LGHNA, CDR2 YNFKEQ. The CDR3 spans 16 residues. CDR3 loop: CASSQDLSGGRETQYF. The DNA of the CDR3 is TGTGCCAGCAGCCAAGATCTATCTGGCGGGAGAGAGACCCAGTACTTC.

This rearrangement joins TRBV4-3 to TRBJ2-3; D is uncertain. CDR3 length: 13 residues. In germline, CDR1 is LGHNA, CDR2 YSLEER. The germline V and J ends were trimmed by 0 bases and 5 bases, with 6 bases remaining between them. The chain's CDR3 is CASSQDLGDTQYF. The DNA of the CDR3 is TGCGCCAGCAGCCAAGATCTCGGAGATACGCAGTATTTT.

The chain joins TRBV5-6 to TRBJ2-7; no clear D. Trimming shortened V by 4 bases and J by 4 bases, and 12 bases separated the two germline ends. CDR3 length: 13 amino acids. CDR1 SGHDT and CDR2 YYEEEE come from the germline V gene. The CDR3, as DNA: TGTGCCAGCAGCCTTGACTCACCTTACGAGCAGTACTTC. Protein sequence: CASSLDSPYEQYF.

This clone was counted a few times. The genes are TRBV29-1 and TRBJ2-7; a weak D match, TRBD1 (5 bases). V was trimmed by 6 bases and J by 5 bases, leaving 17 bases between them. Looked up from germline, CDR1 is SQVTM and CDR2 is ANQGSEA. The CDR3 is made up of 13 amino acids. CDR3 in amino acids: CSVVQGNPHEQYF. CDR3 coding DNA: TGCAGCGTAGTGCAGGGTAATCCCCACGAGCAGTACTTC.

The CDR3 reads CASSTPVRDRAETQYF. The CDR3 bases are TGCGCCAGCAGCACTCCCGTCCGGGACAGGGCAGAGACCCAGTACTTC. This sequence joins TRBV4-1 and TRBJ2-5, with 9 bases lining up with TRBD1. V gave up 5 bases and J gave up 4 bases; unmatched junction bases: 11. The CDR3 is made up of 16 amino acids. Germline V gene sequence: CDR1 MGHRA, CDR2 YSYEKL.